The sequence of this TCR beta chain was determined in a study of T cell responses to AZD1222 COVID-19 vaccine (dated by TCRdb to 2020 to 2023). Regarding the research as a whole: AZD1222 recipients whose second dose came at about 4 weeks and those whose second dose came at about 12 weeks were combined into one group, since spike-specific TCR depth and breadth did not differ between the two schedules. TCR sequencing covered roughly 230 trial participants: 200 to 220 given two doses of AZD1222 and about 26 given two doses of MenACWY control vaccine. Enrollment into the trials was organized by age into subgroups of 18-55, 56-69 and 70-plus years, and those subgroups contained approximately 150, 30 and 60 TCR-sequenced participants, respectively. Beyond this particular receptor, the publication reports: The vaccine-associated CD4 TCRs covered the entire spike protein, and the dominant responses fell in regions 160-218 and 743-854. No day 14 peak-response samples were available, so repertoires were characterized only after the peak T cell response. Reportedly, almost half of the unique spike-specific TCRs recognized epitopes lying outside the regions that are mutated in the B.1.351 and B.1.1.7 variants. In the small 56-69-year group, the increase in depth fell short of significance, most likely because of low power. Conclusions about previously exposed vaccinees are limited because only a handful of AZD1222 recipients were SARS-CoV-2 seropositive at baseline. Spike-specific TCR breadth and depth rose significantly after two AZD1222 doses compared with day 0 and with MenACWY recipients. Participants were mostly white British and included more females than males, and it was suggested by the authors that clonal diversity may have been underestimated.

To note about this clone: This receptor's antigen is unknown. No quality values exist for individual bases; no much larger clone is one base distant.

The sample's time point label is to be understood as: baseline before first vaccination. Vaccinee samples were obtained from the UK trials COV001 and COV002, which included a single-blind randomized controlled phase 2/3 trial of AZD1222 (ChAdOx1 nCoV-19) in healthy adults. Trial participant PBMC samples were collected at day 0 and day 28 after the second dose for TCRbeta chain sequencing. The CDR3 regions of human TCRbeta chains were analyzed by immunosequencing. In the source study's methods: Repertoire TCRs were checked for matches against a reference library of SARS-CoV-2-specific TCRs that had been generated using the MIRA antigen-specificity platform. Breadth was defined as the fraction of unique TCRs that were SARS-CoV-2-associated. Depth was defined as the fraction of total T cells that were SARS-CoV-2-associated. Each spike-specific TCR was assigned to its reactive spike region and to a CD4 or CD8 class using the MIRA data. Log10-transformed breadth and depth values were compared by one-way ANOVA with Sidak's multiple comparisons tests. This immuneACCESS table, as held by TCRdb, lists in-frame sequences with V and J called but not all clones. Of the missing ones, under half trace to an unresolved V gene in checked studies; the others have no known cause. The DNA gave D and trimming, while V, J and clone size come from that table. A total of about 110,000 clones appear in this sample, about nine tenths of them only once. The ten top clones hold roughly 5.2% of the sample.

The receptor was derived from an adult in good health. The material sequenced was peripheral blood, taken on day 0 of AZD1222 vaccination.

CDR3 region: CASSQGGDNSPLHF. The bases are TGCGCCAGCAGCCAAGGGGGCGATAATTCACCCCTCCACTTT. Here the chain combines TRBV4-3 and TRBJ1-6, and the D gene may be TRBD1, 5 bases matching. Trimming removed 1 base from V and 5 bases from J, leaving 6 bases between the germline ends. CDR1 and CDR2 are read off the germline V gene as LGHNA and YSLEER. Counted from cysteine to phenylalanine, this CDR3 has 14 amino acids. Only CDR3 DNA remains: 42 bases, in frame from the first base.